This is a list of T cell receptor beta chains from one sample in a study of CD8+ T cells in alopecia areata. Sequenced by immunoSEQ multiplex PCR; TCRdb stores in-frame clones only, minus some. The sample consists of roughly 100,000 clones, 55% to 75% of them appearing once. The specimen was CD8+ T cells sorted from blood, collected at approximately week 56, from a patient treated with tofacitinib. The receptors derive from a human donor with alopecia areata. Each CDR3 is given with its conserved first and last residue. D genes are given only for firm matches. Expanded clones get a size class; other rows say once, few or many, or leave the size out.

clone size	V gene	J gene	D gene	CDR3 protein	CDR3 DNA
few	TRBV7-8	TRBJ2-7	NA	CASTRAAYEQYF	TGTGCCAGCACCAGGGCCGCCTACGAGCAGTACTTC
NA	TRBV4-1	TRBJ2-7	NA	CASSQTSRYEQYF	TGCGCCAGCAGCCAAACCTCGCGGTACGAGCAGTACTTC
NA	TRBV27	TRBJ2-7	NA	CASSLSGGDSYEQYF	TGTGCCAGCAGTTTATCAGGAGGAGACTCCTACGAGCAGTACTTC
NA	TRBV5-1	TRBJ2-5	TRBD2	CASSWGGETQYF	TGCGCCAGCAGTTGGGGGGGAGAGACCCAGTACTTC
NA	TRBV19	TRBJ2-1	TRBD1	CASSQGVYEQFF	TGTGCCAGTAGTCAGGGGGTCTATGAGCAGTTCTTC
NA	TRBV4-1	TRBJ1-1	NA	CASSVNTEAFF	TGCGCCAGCAGCGTGAACACTGAAGCTTTCTTT
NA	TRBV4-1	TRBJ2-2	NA	CASSQAAGKELFF	TGCGCCAGCAGCCAAGCGGCAGGAAAGGAGCTGTTTTTT
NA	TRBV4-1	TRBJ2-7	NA	CASSQDRAREQYF	TGCGCCAGCAGCCAAGATAGGGCACGCGAGCAGTACTTC
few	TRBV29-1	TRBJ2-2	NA	CSVEATPFLSNTGELFF	TGCAGCGTTGAAGCCACCCCCTTCCTGTCGAACACCGGGGAGCTGTTTTTT
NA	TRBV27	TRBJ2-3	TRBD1	CASSRLDRVESDTQYF	TGTGCCAGCAGTCGACTGGACAGGGTTGAATCAGATACGCAGTATTTT
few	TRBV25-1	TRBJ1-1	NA	CASRDRLNTEAFF	TGTGCCAGCAGAGACAGATTGAACACTGAAGCTTTCTTT
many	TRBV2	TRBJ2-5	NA	CASSDKLRGHPWETQYF	TGTGCCAGCAGTGATAAGTTAAGGGGACATCCGTGGGAGACCCAGTACTTC
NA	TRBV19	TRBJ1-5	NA	CASSIVYSNQPQHF	TGTGCCAGTAGTATAGTGTACAGCAATCAGCCCCAGCATTTT
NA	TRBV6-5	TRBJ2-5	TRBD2	CASSFIAGGRETQYF	TGTGCCAGCAGTTTTATAGCGGGGGGGCGAGAGACCCAGTACTTC
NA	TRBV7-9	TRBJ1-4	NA	CASSLSLVEKLFF	TGTGCCAGCAGCTTAAGCTTGGTTGAAAAACTGTTTTTT
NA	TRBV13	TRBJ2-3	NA	CASSPEGGTDTQYF	TGTGCCAGCAGCCCAGAGGGGGGGACAGATACGCAGTATTTT
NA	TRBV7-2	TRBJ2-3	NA	CASSSQLAPDTQYF	TGTGCCAGCAGCAGCCAGCTAGCTCCAGATACGCAGTATTTT
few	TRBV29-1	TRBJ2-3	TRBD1	CSVDRDRGLVTDTQYF	TGCAGCGTTGATAGGGACAGGGGGCTCGTCACAGATACGCAGTATTTT
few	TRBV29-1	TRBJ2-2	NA	CSVEEGGANLNTGELFF	TGCAGCGTTGAAGAGGGTGGAGCGAACCTGAACACCGGGGAGCTGTTTTTT
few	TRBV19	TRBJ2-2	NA	CASNPAAGAPGELFF	TGTGCCAGTAATCCGGCGGCAGGGGCACCCGGGGAGCTGTTTTTT
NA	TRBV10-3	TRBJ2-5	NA	CAISERETQYF	TGTGCCATCAGTGAAAGAGAGACCCAGTACTTC
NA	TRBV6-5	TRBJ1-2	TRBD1	CASSTTGFNGYTF	TGTGCCAGCAGTACGACAGGGTTCAATGGCTACACCTTC
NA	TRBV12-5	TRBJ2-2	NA	CASGLVGLNTGELFF	TGTGCTAGTGGTTTGGTGGGACTTAACACCGGGGAGCTGTTTTTT
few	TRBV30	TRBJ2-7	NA	CAWGDYEQYF	TGTGCCTGGGGGGACTACGAGCAGTACTTC
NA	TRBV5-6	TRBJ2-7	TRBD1	CASSAGQGGEQYF	TGTGCCAGCAGCGCGGGACAGGGGGGCGAGCAGTACTTC
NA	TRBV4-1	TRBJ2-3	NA	CASSQDQWRLPTDTQYF	TGCGCCAGCAGCCAAGATCAGTGGAGACTACCAACAGATACGCAGTATTTT
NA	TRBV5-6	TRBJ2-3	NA	CASSPQDTDTQYF	TGTGCCAGCAGCCCACAGGACACAGATACGCAGTATTTT